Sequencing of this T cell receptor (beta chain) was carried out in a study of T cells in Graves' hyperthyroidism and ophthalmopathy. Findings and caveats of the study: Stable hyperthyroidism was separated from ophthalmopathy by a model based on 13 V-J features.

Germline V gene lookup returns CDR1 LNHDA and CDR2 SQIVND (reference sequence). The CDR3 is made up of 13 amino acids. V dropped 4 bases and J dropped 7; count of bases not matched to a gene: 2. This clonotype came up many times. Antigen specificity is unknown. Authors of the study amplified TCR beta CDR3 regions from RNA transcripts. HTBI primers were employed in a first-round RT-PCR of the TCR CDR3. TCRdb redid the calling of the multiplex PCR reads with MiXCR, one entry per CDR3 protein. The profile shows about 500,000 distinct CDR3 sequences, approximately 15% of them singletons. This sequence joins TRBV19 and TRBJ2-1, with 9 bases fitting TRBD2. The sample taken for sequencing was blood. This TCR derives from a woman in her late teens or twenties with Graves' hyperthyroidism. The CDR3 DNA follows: TGTGCCAGTAGTACTAGCGGGATGAATGAGCAGTTCTTC. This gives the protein CASSTSGMNEQFF.